The source of this T cell receptor beta chain is a study of CD8+ T cells in alopecia areata (dated by TCRdb to 2016 to 2018). About the full investigation: The treated patients, all with moderate-to-severe alopecia areata, were enrolled in an open-label pilot trial of oral tofacitinib given at 5 to 10 mg twice daily. In both human patients and the C3H/HeJ mouse model, the study applied high-throughput TCRbeta sequencing to look at T cell clonal expansion in alopecia areata. Patients on tofacitinib were biopsied at baseline and after 4 and 24 weeks of treatment, and several of the patients also had a later scalp biopsy. Patients received tofacitinib for 6 to 18 months and were then followed off drug for 6 months to check for delayed response and recurrence. Amplification of TCRbeta CDR3 regions was done by immunoSEQ multiplex PCR using 35 Vbeta forward primers and 13 Jbeta reverse primers. Human TCRbeta sequencing covered scalp tissue and sorted CD4+ and CD8+ peripheral blood T cells from patchy and totalis/universalis alopecia areata patients and healthy controls. RNA was extracted with the PAXgene miRNA kit for fixed scalp, the miRNeasy kit for PBMCs, and the RNeasy kit for mouse skin. Scalp clonality was compared among normal scalp (n=4), patchy alopecia areata scalp (n=8), and alopecia totalis/universalis scalp (n=8). For the treated patients, the SALT score, which quantifies what percentage of scalp surface area is affected, served as the measure of disease severity. The study at large found these results: The treated cohort was small, with a single nonresponder, so links between baseline CD8+ expansion and response need larger studies. Higher clonality and more expanded CD8+ clones were observed in lesional scalp than in normal scalp, particularly in alopecia totalis/universalis, a finding suggestive of antigenic drive. During tofacitinib treatment, many expanded lesional clones stuck around in both scalp and blood, and this persistence may partly explain why relapse happens after treatment is stopped. Resident alphabeta T cells in normal human skin are also sequenced, complicating scalp TCR repertoire analysis, unlike mouse skin dominated by gammadelta T cells. Tofacitinib significantly lowered scalp clonality and the number of expanded CD8+ clones among the top 100 scalp clones. Shared TCR sequences between patients were less evident than in mice, which may be partly attributable to HLA diversity in the patient population.

As to this clone: The antigen it binds to is not known. Base qualities are missing; no much larger clone stands one base away.

The method behind the library was the immunoSEQ multiplex PCR assay. RNA was extracted from all samples and reverse transcribed into cDNA, which served as template for TCR sequencing. First-strand cDNA was synthesized with SuperScript III using a 2:1 mix of oligo-dT and random hexamers. A synthetic immune receptor repertoire was used to gauge amplification bias, and whatever bias remained was removed computationally. On the authors' methods: Raw reads were preprocessed to remove errors, and CDR3 was defined according to IMGT conventions as the region from the conserved cysteine to phenylalanine. Clonality was computed as 1 minus the Shannon entropy, with the entropy normalized by log2 of the number of productive unique TCRs. Scalp TCRbeta sequences were cross-referenced with sorted blood CD4 and CD8 repertoires so that the CD4 or CD8 identity of scalp clones could be inferred. What TCRdb holds here is the immuneACCESS table cut down to in-frame rearrangements. Part of the clones is not present; checked against another copy, under half of the missing clones reflect an unresolved V gene, and the others are unexplained. That table gives V, J and clone size, and the DNA gave D and trimming. The sample table records some 100,000 clones; roughly three fifths of these occur just once. The biggest ten clones account for around 17% of the sample.

Sequences MGHRA (CDR1) and YSYEKL (CDR2) are obtained from the germline V gene. CDR3 length: 15 amino acids, cysteine to phenylalanine. Only the CDR3 region is kept as DNA, spanning 45 bases read in frame from base 1. V lost 0 bases and J lost 1 base; the stretch between them is 9 bases long. The treatment or condition tag for this specimen amounts to: oral pan-JAK inhibitor, 5-10 mg twice daily. From alopecia areata patients, peripheral blood was collected along with lesional scalp punch biopsies. PBMCs were isolated by density centrifugation and stained for CD3, CD4 and CD8, and CD4+ and CD8+ T cells were sorted on a FACSAria.

This TCR was sampled from a human donor with alopecia areata. The input for sequencing was CD8+ T cells sorted from blood, taken around week 55, from a patient treated with tofacitinib. Rearrangement joined TRBV4-1 to TRBJ1-1; there is no confident call for the D gene. The sequence in DNA is TGCGCCAGCAGCCAAGAGGGTCCAGAGAACACTGAAGCTTTCTTT. It encodes CASSQEGPENTEAFF.